The following is a TCR beta chain sequence with its context. Time point reported: 2015-2016 season, 7 days after influenza vaccination. CDR1 SGHTA and CDR2 FQGNSA come from the germline V gene. Trimming pared 1 base from V and 8 bases from J, leaving 11 bases between. The CDR3 loop spans 13 amino acids. This sample was taken from a study of follicular helper T cells after annual influenza vaccination. Produced via immunoSEQ multiplex PCR; TCRdb's table is partial and in-frame only. The table lists around 11,000 clones, 80% to 90% of them singletons. The source was CXCR5+ CD38- circulating T follicular helper cells from blood, collected 7 days after influenza vaccination. Specified subset: circulating Tfh, non-naive CD4+CXCR5+PD-1+ (ICOS+CD38+ or ICOS-CD38-). This sequence originates from an adult who received the influenza vaccine. The chain uses TRBV7-2 and TRBJ1-1; D gene unclear. CDR3 coding DNA: TGTGCCAGCAGCTTAGTGTTTGCAGGCGAAGCTTTCTTT. Amino acids: CASSLVFAGEAFF.